What follows are 5 T cell receptor beta chains derived from one specimen sequenced in a study of blood T cell repertoires in COVID-19. Profiling relied on immunoSEQ multiplex PCR, and the TCRdb table lists in-frame clones only, not all of them. The sample holds 90,000 to 150,000 clones; approximately 85% are singletons and the top ten take roughly 11%. The sequenced sample consisted of peripheral blood. All receptors come from an elderly man with acute or convalescent COVID-19.

This chain links TRBV29-1 with TRBJ2-3; D is ambiguous. V was shortened by 4 bases and J by 1 base, with 6 bases between the two germline ends. Germline CDR1 and CDR2: SQVTM and ANQGSEA. The CDR3 loop spans 12 amino acids. CDR3 protein: CSVATGTDTQYF. The CDR3 DNA follows: TGCAGCGTTGCCACAGGCACAGATACGCAGTATTTT.

This clone was seen only a few times. DNA for the CDR3: TGTGCCAGCAGCAATCCTCGTGAGCGGGAGCCCTACGAGCAGTACTTC. It is translated as CASSNPREREPYEQYF. V is TRBV6-9 and J is TRBJ2-7; 8 bases map to TRBD2. This CDR3 region has 16 residues. Per germline, CDR1 MNHGY and CDR2 SVAAGI. The V segment lost 6 bases and the J segment 2 bases; nucleotides outside the gene matches: 12.

Concerning this clone: Within the sample, other DNA sequences also encode this same CDR3. The genes are TRBV27 and TRBJ1-1; 8 bases line up with TRBD1. The CDR3 is 13 amino acids. Germline V gene lookup returns CDR1 MNHEY and CDR2 SMNVEV (reference sequence). J lost 1 base, V lost 6 bases, and 1 base had no gene match. The CDR3 here is CASRGQGNTEAFF. The CDR3 DNA reads TGTGCCAGCAGAGGACAGGGGAACACTGAAGCTTTCTTT.

The gene calls are TRBV20-1 and TRBJ1-4; TRBD1 agrees at 7 bases. Germline CDR1 reads DFQATT; CDR2 reads SNEGSKA (reference sequence). The CDR3 sequence is 11 residues long. The V gene end was trimmed by 8 bases and the J gene end by 5 bases; junction bases not matched to a gene: 2. The CDR3 region is CSPTGNEKLFF. CDR3 DNA: TGCAGTCCGACAGGGAATGAAAAACTGTTTTTT.

The table lists this clone with a count of one. The chain employs TRBV5-6 and TRBJ1-1, with D perhaps TRBD1 (5 bases). The CDR3 runs 14 residues. V lost 4 bases to trimming and J lost 5 bases, with 15 bases between them. CDR1 and CDR2 (germline): SGHDT, YYEEEE. The CDR3 here is CASSPGWGGTEAFF. Here the CDR3 DNA reads TGTGCCAGCAGCCCAGGGTGGGGTGGGACTGAAGCTTTCTTT.